These 8 T cell receptor beta chains originate from one sample sequenced in a study of cytomegalovirus exposure and HLA in healthy donors (dated by TCRdb to the late 2010s). The library was obtained by the immunoSEQ multiplex PCR assay. For the multiplex PCR, a mixture combining 60 forward primers for TCR Vbeta segments and 13 reverse primers for TCR Jbeta segments was used. TCRdb obtained this table from immuneACCESS and retained in-frame rearrangements with V and J assigned. These tables miss some clones; where compared with another copy, unresolved V genes account for less than half of the shortfall, and the remainder is unexplained. Counted in this sample were some 75,000 clones; around 81% of them appeared once. In total, the top ten clones hold almost 6% of the sample. Material: PBMCs. The receptors were sampled from a man between 18 and 29 years old in good health and CMV-seropositive.

The V call is TRBV6-1, the J call TRBJ2-2; 10 bases match TRBD2. J gave up 3 bases and V 1 base, and 5 bases lay outside the gene matches. The CDR3 spans 17 residues. Germline lookup yields CDR1 MNHNS and CDR2 SASEGT. CDR3 sequence (DNA): TGTGCCAGCAGTGAAGTCGCTAGCGGGAGATACACCGGGGAGCTGTTTTTT. This translates into CASSEVASGRYTGELFF.

The chain carries TRBV6-5 and TRBJ2-7; D is unresolved. The ends were cut back, 0 bases at V and 2 bases at J, with 8 bases in the middle. The CDR3 runs 14 residues. Germline CDR1 MNHEY, CDR2 SVGAGI. This CDR3 reads CASSYSRRTYEQYF. The CDR3 DNA sequence: TGTGCCAGCAGTTACTCCAGGCGAACCTACGAGCAGTACTTC.

The sample holds a few counts of this clone. The J gene is TRBJ1-5, the V gene TRBV6-1; D might be TRBD1 (5 bases). Germline assignment: CDR1 MNHNS and CDR2 SASEGT. The V and J ends lost 4 bases and 0 bases respectively, with 10 bases between them. The CDR3 has 15 residues. CDR3 residues: CASSGNRISNQPQHF. The CDR3 nucleotides read TGTGCCAGCAGTGGGAACAGGATTAGCAATCAGCCCCAGCATTTT.

This sequence joins TRBV4-1 and TRBJ2-3; 13 nucleotides match TRBD2. Germline V gene sequence: CDR1 MGHRA, CDR2 YSYEKL. This CDR3 has 15 amino acids. Losses at the gene ends were 4 bases for V and 7 bases for J; bases not matched to a gene: 5. The CDR3 coding sequence is TGCGCCAGCAGCCCCGCCGGGACTAGCGGGAATACGCAGTATTTT. It encodes CASSPAGTSGNTQYF.

The chain recombines TRBV28 with TRBJ2-5; TRBD2 matches 8 bases. J gave up 11 bases and V 4 bases, and 12 bases lay outside the gene matches. The CDR3 totals 14 residues. In germline, CDR1 is MDHEN, CDR2 SYDVKM. The CDR3 loop reads CASSSSQLRGGQYF. The DNA of the CDR3 is TGTGCCAGCAGTTCCTCCCAGCTCCGGGGGGGACAGTACTTC.

V usage is TRBV10-3 and J usage is TRBJ2-4, with no clear D. The CDR3 extends over 15 amino acids. V lost 11 bases and J lost 0, with 17 bases in between. Germline V lookup: CDR1 ENHRY, CDR2 SYGVKD. The CDR3 region is CASTDGELAKNIQYF. In DNA form, the CDR3 reads TGTGCCTCCACAGACGGCGAATTAGCCAAAAACATTCAGTACTTC.

Written as DNA, the CDR3 is TGCGCCAGCAGCCAGACCCTAGCGGGAACCACAGATACGCAGTATTTT. It yields the protein CASSQTLAGTTDTQYF. The rearrangement joins TRBV5-1 to TRBJ2-3; 9 bases fit TRBD2. This CDR3 contains 16 residues. Germline CDR1 is SGHRS and CDR2 is YFSETQ. Trimming at V came to 4 bases and at J to 2 bases, leaving 8 bases not matched to a gene.

The V gene is TRBV27, the J gene TRBJ2-7, with a possible D match to TRBD1 (5 bases). The CDR3 is made up of 14 amino acids. The germline V and J ends were trimmed by 3 bases and 4 bases, with 13 bases remaining between them. CDR1 is MNHEY and CDR2 is SMNVEV in the germline V gene (reference sequence). The CDR3 nucleotides read TGTGCCAGCAGTTTCGGTGGGCAGGGATACGAGCAGTACTTC. It specifies CASSFGGQGYEQYF.